The rows below give T cell receptor beta chains drawn from one sample of a study of blood T cell repertoires in COVID-19. Using immunoSEQ multiplex PCR, the repertoire was profiled, and TCRdb retains in-frame clones only, with some absent. Of tens of thousands of clones in the sample, roughly 89% are singletons; the top ten hold about 4.9%. The sequenced sample consisted of peripheral blood. These receptors originate from a man in his forties or fifties with acute or convalescent COVID-19. Each CDR3 is given with its conserved first and last residue. Fields, in order: clone size, CDR3 length, J gene, V gene, D gene, CDR3 protein, CDR3 DNA. A D gene is named only where the DNA matches it firmly. A row's size may be missing; if present it is once, few, many or a size class.

abundance: .; len: 17; j_gene: TRBJ2-7; v_gene: TRBV3-1/TRBV3-2; d_gene: TRBD2; CDR3aa: CASSRPPSGRGTYEQYF; CDR3nt: TGTGCCAGCAGCCGACCCCCTAGCGGGAGGGGAACCTACGAGCAGTACTTC
abundance: once; len: 16; j_gene: TRBJ2-3; v_gene: TRBV7-2; d_gene: TRBD2; CDR3aa: CASSPWTSGIVDTQYF; CDR3nt: TGTGCCAGCAGCCCGTGGACTAGCGGGATAGTAGATACGCAGTATTTT
abundance: .; len: 14; j_gene: TRBJ1-2; v_gene: TRBV19; d_gene: .; CDR3aa: CASSRYQGIYGYTF; CDR3nt: TGTGCCAGTAGTCGCTATCAGGGGATCTATGGCTACACCTTC
abundance: once; len: 12; j_gene: TRBJ2-7; v_gene: TRBV9; d_gene: .; CDR3aa: CASSAVGNEQYF; CDR3nt: TGTGCCAGCAGTGCCGTCGGGAACGAGCAGTACTTC
abundance: few; len: 13; j_gene: TRBJ1-6; v_gene: TRBV6-5; d_gene: .; CDR3aa: CASISGQSSPLHF; CDR3nt: TGTGCCAGCATATCAGGACAAAGTTCACCCCTCCACTTT
abundance: .; len: 16; j_gene: TRBJ1-2; v_gene: TRBV6-2/TRBV6-3; d_gene: .; CDR3aa: CASSYSSTGTYYGYTF; CDR3nt: TGTGCCAGCAGTTACTCTTCCACCGGGACATACTATGGCTACACCTTC
abundance: .; len: 15; j_gene: TRBJ1-2; v_gene: TRBV14; d_gene: .; CDR3aa: CASSRSGEANYGYTF; CDR3nt: TGTGCCAGCAGCCGTTCAGGGGAAGCCAACTATGGCTACACCTTC
abundance: .; len: 19; j_gene: TRBJ2-2; v_gene: TRBV11-2; d_gene: TRBD2; CDR3aa: CASSQRLAGGHVNTGELFF; CDR3nt: TGTGCCAGCAGCCAACGACTAGCGGGAGGGCATGTAAACACCGGGGAGCTGTTTTTT
abundance: .; len: 19; j_gene: TRBJ1-2; v_gene: TRBV6-1; d_gene: .; CDR3aa: CASSAKPNRGAGRIYGYTF; CDR3nt: TGTGCCAGCAGTGCTAAACCAAACCGGGGGGCAGGGCGCATCTATGGCTACACCTTC
abundance: .; len: 18; j_gene: TRBJ2-2; v_gene: TRBV7-9; d_gene: TRBD1; CDR3aa: CASSLQGTVPLGTGELFF; CDR3nt: TGTGCCAGCAGTTTGCAGGGGACAGTCCCTCTGGGCACCGGGGAGCTGTTTTTT
abundance: .; len: 14; j_gene: TRBJ2-5; v_gene: TRBV27; d_gene: TRBD1; CDR3aa: CASSRDRWEETQYF; CDR3nt: TGTGCCAGCAGTCGGGACAGGTGGGAGGAGACCCAGTACTTC
abundance: .; len: 14; j_gene: TRBJ2-1; v_gene: TRBV30; d_gene: TRBD2; CDR3aa: CAWSVGLAGGQQFF; CDR3nt: TGTGCCTGGAGTGTAGGACTAGCGGGAGGTCAGCAGTTCTTC
abundance: .; len: 15; j_gene: TRBJ2-1; v_gene: TRBV19; d_gene: TRBD2; CDR3aa: CASSSSSGRYQEQFF; CDR3nt: TGTGCCAGTAGTTCGTCTAGCGGGAGGTATCAGGAGCAGTTCTTC
abundance: .; len: 16; j_gene: TRBJ2-7; v_gene: TRBV3-1/TRBV3-2; d_gene: TRBD2; CDR3aa: CASSPRRGLAGDEQYF; CDR3nt: TGTGCCAGCAGCCCTAGACGGGGACTAGCGGGAGACGAGCAGTACTTC
abundance: .; len: 14; j_gene: TRBJ2-2; v_gene: TRBV24-1; d_gene: .; CDR3aa: CATSDSTVTGELFF; CDR3nt: TGTGCCACCAGTGATTCTACAGTCACCGGGGAGCTGTTTTTT
abundance: .; len: 16; j_gene: TRBJ1-4; v_gene: TRBV15; d_gene: TRBD1; CDR3aa: CATSRVRSRGSEKLFF; CDR3nt: TGTGCCACCAGCAGAGTTCGGAGCAGGGGGAGTGAAAAACTGTTTTTT
abundance: once; len: 15; j_gene: TRBJ1-6; v_gene: TRBV19; d_gene: TRBD1; CDR3aa: CASSQGQSNNSPLHF; CDR3nt: TGTGCCAGTAGCCAGGGACAGTCCAATAATTCACCCCTCCACTTT
abundance: .; len: 16; j_gene: TRBJ2-5; v_gene: TRBV11-2; d_gene: TRBD2; CDR3aa: CASSVGTSGVQETQYF; CDR3nt: TGTGCCAGCAGCGTGGGGACTAGCGGGGTCCAAGAGACCCAGTACTTC
abundance: .; len: 18; j_gene: TRBJ2-2; v_gene: TRBV9; d_gene: .; CDR3aa: CASSVAVRAGPNTGELFF; CDR3nt: TGTGCCAGCAGCGTAGCAGTTCGGGCAGGGCCCAACACCGGGGAGCTGTTTTTT
abundance: .; len: 12; j_gene: TRBJ2-7; v_gene: TRBV29-1; d_gene: TRBD2; CDR3aa: CSVAGTRYEQYF; CDR3nt: TGCAGCGTAGCCGGGACTAGATACGAGCAGTACTTC
abundance: .; len: 18; j_gene: TRBJ2-1; v_gene: TRBV5-1; d_gene: TRBD2; CDR3aa: CASSLELAGISSYNEQFF; CDR3nt: TGCGCCAGCAGCTTGGAACTAGCGGGAATTAGCTCCTACAATGAGCAGTTCTTC
abundance: .; len: 17; j_gene: TRBJ2-3; v_gene: TRBV5-1; d_gene: TRBD2; CDR3aa: CASSLAGYSGNTDTQYF; CDR3nt: TGCGCCAGCAGCTTGGCGGGTTATAGCGGGAACACAGATACGCAGTATTTT
abundance: .; len: 12; j_gene: TRBJ1-6; v_gene: TRBV19; d_gene: .; CDR3aa: CASSTDRAPLHF; CDR3nt: TGTGCCAGTAGTACTGACCGGGCACCCCTCCACTTT
abundance: .; len: 17; j_gene: TRBJ1-1; v_gene: TRBV19; d_gene: TRBD1; CDR3aa: CASSKFDRGVVNTEAFF; CDR3nt: TGTGCCAGTAGTAAATTCGACAGGGGGGTTGTAAACACTGAAGCTTTCTTT
abundance: few; len: 14; j_gene: TRBJ2-7; v_gene: TRBV2; d_gene: .; CDR3aa: CASRETSGAGEQYF; CDR3nt: TGTGCCAGCAGAGAGACTAGTGGGGCTGGCGAGCAGTACTTC
abundance: .; len: 14; j_gene: TRBJ2-5; v_gene: TRBV5-1; d_gene: .; CDR3aa: CASSLTSPGETQYF; CDR3nt: TGCGCCAGCAGCTTGACTTCACCAGGGGAGACCCAGTACTTC
abundance: .; len: 15; j_gene: TRBJ2-7; v_gene: TRBV6-6; d_gene: .; CDR3aa: CASSWGDRKSYEQYF; CDR3nt: TGTGCCAGCAGTTGGGGGGACAGAAAAAGCTACGAGCAGTACTTC
abundance: .; len: 17; j_gene: TRBJ2-2; v_gene: TRBV24-1; d_gene: TRBD1; CDR3aa: CATSGPSTGGDTGELFF; CDR3nt: TGTGCCACCAGTGGTCCCTCGACAGGGGGCGACACCGGGGAGCTGTTTTTT
abundance: .; len: 13; j_gene: TRBJ2-1; v_gene: TRBV9; d_gene: .; CDR3aa: CASSVVSASEQFF; CDR3nt: TGTGCCAGCAGCGTAGTAAGCGCATCGGAGCAGTTCTTC
abundance: .; len: 15; j_gene: TRBJ2-1; v_gene: TRBV5-6; d_gene: TRBD2; CDR3aa: CASSQRTSGRNEQFF; CDR3nt: TGTGCCAGCAGCCAACGGACTAGCGGGAGGAATGAGCAGTTCTTC
abundance: once; len: 16; j_gene: TRBJ2-7; v_gene: TRBV12-5; d_gene: TRBD1; CDR3aa: CASGLVLRDRVPEQYF; CDR3nt: TGTGCTAGTGGTTTGGTACTCAGGGACAGGGTCCCCGAGCAGTACTTC
abundance: .; len: 15; j_gene: TRBJ1-1; v_gene: TRBV6-5; d_gene: .; CDR3aa: CASSLPGHSNTEAFF; CDR3nt: TGTGCCAGCAGCCTTCCGGGACACTCGAACACTGAAGCTTTCTTT
abundance: .; len: 16; j_gene: TRBJ2-3; v_gene: TRBV25-1; d_gene: TRBD2; CDR3aa: CASSPGASGNTDTQYF; CDR3nt: TGTGCCAGCAGCCCCGGAGCTAGCGGGAACACAGATACGCAGTATTTT
abundance: once; len: 12; j_gene: TRBJ1-2; v_gene: TRBV3-1/TRBV3-2; d_gene: TRBD1; CDR3aa: CASRQGNYGYTF; CDR3nt: TGTGCCAGCAGACAGGGGAACTATGGCTACACCTTC
abundance: .; len: 14; j_gene: TRBJ1-6; v_gene: TRBV18; d_gene: .; CDR3aa: CASSTRQANSPLHF; CDR3nt: TGTGCCAGCTCAACAAGACAGGCCAATTCACCCCTCCACTTT
abundance: .; len: 14; j_gene: TRBJ1-2; v_gene: TRBV10-1; d_gene: .; CDR3aa: CASSDRLGDYGYTF; CDR3nt: TGCGCCAGCAGTGACAGGCTGGGTGACTATGGCTACACCTTC
abundance: .; len: 13; j_gene: TRBJ1-1; v_gene: TRBV15; d_gene: .; CDR3aa: CATSRGVQGGDFF; CDR3nt: TGTGCCACCAGCAGAGGCGTACAGGGTGGAGATTTCTTT
abundance: .; len: 17; j_gene: TRBJ2-4; v_gene: TRBV7-9; d_gene: TRBD1; CDR3aa: CASSPRVGGTGKNIQYF; CDR3nt: TGTGCCAGCAGCCCACGGGTAGGCGGGACAGGGAAAAACATTCAGTACTTC
abundance: .; len: 16; j_gene: TRBJ1-1; v_gene: TRBV11-2; d_gene: .; CDR3aa: CASSLRPGLYNTEAFF; CDR3nt: TGTGCCAGCAGCTTGCGACCGGGACTGTATAACACTGAAGCTTTCTTT